The T cell receptor (beta chain) described here comes from a study of blood T cells in healthy people across ages. Findings and caveats of the study: There were more naive CD4+ cells and higher diversity in long-lived donors than in aged donors.

Notes on this clonotype: Its antigen is currently unknown.

The authors ran a second PCR of 7 to 11 cycles using a sample-barcoded 5' primer and a J-beta primer mix. Each cDNA molecule carried a tag from a template-switch adaptor that contained 12 random nucleotides. Paired-end reads containing CDR3 totaled no fewer than 3 million for each sample. TCRdb reprocessed the 5' RACE reads via MiXCR and lists one record per CDR3 protein. The top ten clones hold about 32% of a sample with about 680,000 distinct CDR3 sequences, roughly 49% of them seen once. The CDR3 sequence is 14 residues long. CDR1 is SGHRS and CDR2 is YFSETQ in the germline V gene. Trimming shortened V by 9 bases and J by 4 bases, and 19 bases separated the two germline ends.

The chain is built from TRBV5-1 and TRBJ1-2; D is possibly TRBD1 (6 bases). Source material: blood. The clonotype was recovered from a woman aged 60 to 75 in good health. CDR3 DNA sequence: TGCGCCAACAAAGGTGACAGGCTAGGCTATGGCTACACCTTC. Protein: CANKGDRLGYGYTF.